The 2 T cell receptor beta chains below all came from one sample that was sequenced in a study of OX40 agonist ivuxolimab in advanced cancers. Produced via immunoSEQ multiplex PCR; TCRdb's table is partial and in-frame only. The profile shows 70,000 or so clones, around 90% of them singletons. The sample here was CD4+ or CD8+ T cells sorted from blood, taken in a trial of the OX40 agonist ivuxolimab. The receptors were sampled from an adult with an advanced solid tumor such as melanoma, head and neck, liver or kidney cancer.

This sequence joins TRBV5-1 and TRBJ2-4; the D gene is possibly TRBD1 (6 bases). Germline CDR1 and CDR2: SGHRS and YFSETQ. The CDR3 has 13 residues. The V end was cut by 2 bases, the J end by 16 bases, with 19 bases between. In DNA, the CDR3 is TGCGCCAGCAGCTTAAGTGGGGAACAGGGTGGATACTTC. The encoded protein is CASSLSGEQGGYF.

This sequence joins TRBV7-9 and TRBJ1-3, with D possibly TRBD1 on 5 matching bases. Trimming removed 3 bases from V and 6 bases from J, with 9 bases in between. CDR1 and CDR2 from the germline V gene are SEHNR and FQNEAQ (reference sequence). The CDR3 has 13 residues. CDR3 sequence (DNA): TGTGCCAGCAGCTTGGCAGGGCTAAACACCATATATTTT. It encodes CASSLAGLNTIYF.